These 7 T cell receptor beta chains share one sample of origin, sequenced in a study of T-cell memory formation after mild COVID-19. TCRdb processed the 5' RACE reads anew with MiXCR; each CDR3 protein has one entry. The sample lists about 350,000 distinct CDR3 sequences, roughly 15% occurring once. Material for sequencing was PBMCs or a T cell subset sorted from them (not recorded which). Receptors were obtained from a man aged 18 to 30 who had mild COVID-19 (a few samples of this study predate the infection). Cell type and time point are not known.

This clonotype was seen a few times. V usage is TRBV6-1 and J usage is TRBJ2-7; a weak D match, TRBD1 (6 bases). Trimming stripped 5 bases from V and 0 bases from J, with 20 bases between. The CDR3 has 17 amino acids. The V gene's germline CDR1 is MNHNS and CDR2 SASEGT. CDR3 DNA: TGTGCCAGCAGTAAAATCTCGGACAGAAGAGTCTCCTACGAGCAGTACTTC. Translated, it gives CASSKISDRRVSYEQYF.

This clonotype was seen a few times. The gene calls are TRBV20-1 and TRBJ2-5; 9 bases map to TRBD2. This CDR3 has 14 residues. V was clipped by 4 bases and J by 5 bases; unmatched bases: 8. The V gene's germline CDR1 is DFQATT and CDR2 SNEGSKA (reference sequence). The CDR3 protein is CSAIRRGGRETQYF. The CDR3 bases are TGCAGTGCTATTAGGCGGGGGGGCCGGGAGACCCAGTACTTC.

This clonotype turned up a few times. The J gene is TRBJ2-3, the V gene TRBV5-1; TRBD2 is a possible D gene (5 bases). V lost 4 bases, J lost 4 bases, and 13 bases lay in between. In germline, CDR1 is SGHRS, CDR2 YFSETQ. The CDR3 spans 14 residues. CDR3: CASSPRVVADTQYF. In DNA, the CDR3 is TGCGCCAGCAGCCCGCGGGTAGTGGCAGATACGCAGTATTTT.

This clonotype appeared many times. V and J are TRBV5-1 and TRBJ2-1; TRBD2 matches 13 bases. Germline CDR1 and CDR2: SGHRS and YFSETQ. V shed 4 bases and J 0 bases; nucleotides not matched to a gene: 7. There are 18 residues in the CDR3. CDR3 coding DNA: TGCGCCAGCAGCCAGGGGACTAGCGGGGTCGGCTCCTACAATGAGCAGTTCTTC. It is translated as CASSQGTSGVGSYNEQFF.

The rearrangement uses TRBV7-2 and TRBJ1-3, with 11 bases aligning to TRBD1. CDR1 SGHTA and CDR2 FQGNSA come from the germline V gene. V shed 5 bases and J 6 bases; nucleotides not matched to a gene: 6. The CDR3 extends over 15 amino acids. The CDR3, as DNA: TGTGCCAGCAGCCCCCGGGGACAGGGGGTAAACACCATATATTTT. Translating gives CASSPRGQGVNTIYF.

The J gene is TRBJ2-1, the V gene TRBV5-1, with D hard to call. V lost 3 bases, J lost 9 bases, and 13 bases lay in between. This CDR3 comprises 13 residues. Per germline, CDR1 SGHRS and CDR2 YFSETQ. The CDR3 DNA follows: TGCGCCAGCAGCTCTGCCCCCGCCGGTGAGCAGTTCTTC. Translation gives CASSSAPAGEQFF. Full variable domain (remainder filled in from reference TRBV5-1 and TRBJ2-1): KAGVTQTPRYLIKTRGQQVTLSCSPISGHRSVSWYQQTPGQGLQFLFEYFSETQRNKGNFPGRFSGRQFSNSRSEMNVSTLELGDSALYLCASSSAPAGEQFFGPGTRLTVL.

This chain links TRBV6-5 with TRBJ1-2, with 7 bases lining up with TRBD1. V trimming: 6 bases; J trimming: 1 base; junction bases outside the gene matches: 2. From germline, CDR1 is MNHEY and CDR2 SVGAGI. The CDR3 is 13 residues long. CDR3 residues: CASRGTVNYGYTF. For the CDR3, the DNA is TGTGCCAGCAGGGGGACAGTTAACTATGGCTACACCTTC.